This record concerns one TCR beta chain sequence. The target antigen is unknown. The CDR3 extends over 13 amino acids. Germline V gene lookup returns CDR1 SSHAT and CDR2 FNYEAQ (reference sequence). The V and J ends lost 5 bases and 5 bases, in that order; junction bases with no gene match: 4. The table came from immunoSEQ multiplex PCR; TCRdb's copy has only in-frame clones and leaves some out. This sample has fewer than 35,000 clones, with about 93% found just once. The sample originates from a study of chemoradiotherapy in HPV16-positive cancers. Study-level results: In HPV16-positive patients, HPV-responsive T-cell expansion tracked better recurrence-free survival. Only two HPV16-positive patients supplied the functional HPV-specificity definition.

Here the sequenced sample was blood, taken from a patient who underwent chemoradiotherapy. The rearrangement uses TRBV7-7 and TRBJ2-5; 8 bases agree with TRBD2. The clonotype comes from a human donor with HPV-associated anogenital cancer. CDR3 residues: CASSQGLVETQYF. In DNA form, the CDR3 reads TGTGCCAGCAGCCAGGGACTAGTGGAGACCCAGTACTTC.